This is a list of T cell receptor beta chains from one sample in a study of T cell repertoires in cytomegalovirus infection. TCRdb redid the calling of the reads with MiXCR, one entry per CDR3 protein. The table records around 230,000 distinct CDR3 sequences, 6.5% of them present only once. Sequenced material: PBMCs. These TCRs come from a human donor in good health (CMV status not recorded). Some clones in this sample may be carry-over from other donors' samples. CDR3s leave out the opening cysteine and the closing phenylalanine or tryptophan. The D gene is left open where the match is weak.

j_call | d_call | v_call | cdr3_aa
TRBJ2-7 | . | TRBV20-1 | SATDNEQY
TRBJ1-4 | . | TRBV28 | ASNGWNEKLF
TRBJ2-7 | . | TRBV7-2 | ASSLGFTYEQY
TRBJ2-5 | . | TRBV20-1 | SATPTWETQY
TRBJ2-2 | . | TRBV7-9 | ASSSLRTGGGELF
TRBJ2-2 | . | TRBV11-2 | ASSGRENTGELF
TRBJ1-1 | . | TRBV20-1 | SARQSTEAF
TRBJ2-1 | TRBD1 | TRBV9 | ASSVVGTGGNEQF
TRBJ2-6 | . | TRBV7-2 | ASSSHSSGANVLT
TRBJ2-1 | . | TRBV6-2/TRBV6-3 | ASSYSTAYNEQF
TRBJ1-4 | . | TRBV20-1 | SATGRMREKLF
TRBJ2-7 | . | TRBV3-1 | ASSQDRWTVTYEQY
TRBJ1-1 | . | TRBV3-1 | ASSQDRGSAEAF
TRBJ2-6 | . | TRBV14 | ASSQAGANVLT
TRBJ1-2 | TRBD1 | TRBV7-6 | ASSPAGQGDFGYT
TRBJ1-2 | . | TRBV20-1 | SASGPSPGYT
TRBJ2-1 | . | TRBV14 | ASSQDGGAYNEQF
TRBJ1-5 | TRBD1 | TRBV7-2 | ASSRGQGGNQPQH
TRBJ2-1 | TRBD2 | TRBV20-1 | SARAIAGIYNEQF
TRBJ1-1 | . | TRBV7-3 | ASSPTAAGSEAF
TRBJ2-1 | TRBD1 | TRBV30 | AWRRDRVRGNEQF
TRBJ1-5 | . | TRBV6-5 | ASSYDSNQPQH
TRBJ2-2 | . | TRBV5-1 | ASTNQHGATGELF
TRBJ1-1 | . | TRBV5-1 | ASSFPGRGTEAF
TRBJ1-6 | . | TRBV23-1 | ANGVYNSPLH
TRBJ2-7 | TRBD2 | TRBV7-8 | ASSFTAGGDYEQY
TRBJ2-5 | . | TRBV5-5 | ASSFLTGLKDSETQY
TRBJ2-1 | . | TRBV20-1 | SARASEGVEQF
TRBJ1-5 | TRBD1 | TRBV29-1 | SVGGGWDQPQH
TRBJ2-1 | TRBD1 | TRBV23-1 | ASSHLPDRDSYNEQF
TRBJ1-1 | . | TRBV25-1 | ASSGTGSNTEAF
TRBJ1-1 | TRBD1 | TRBV12-3/TRBV12-4 | ASRQGQITEAF
TRBJ2-7 | . | TRBV20-1 | SALSPGGARGLEQY
TRBJ2-7 | . | TRBV7-9 | ASSGPVIRADSYEQY
TRBJ1-1 | . | TRBV5-6 | ASSPGQRMNTEAF
TRBJ2-7 | TRBD1 | TRBV27 | ASSLAGGFYEQY
TRBJ1-4 | TRBD1 | TRBV29-1 | SGKGQATNEKLF
TRBJ1-4 | . | TRBV2 | ASSERAGGEKLF
TRBJ2-6 | . | TRBV7-9 | ASSYPRRGANVLT
TRBJ1-5 | . | TRBV12-3/TRBV12-4 | ASNRAGQPQH
TRBJ1-5 | . | TRBV12-3/TRBV12-4 | ASSLNSAQPQH
TRBJ1-2 | TRBD1 | TRBV4-3 | ASSQSTGAGGYT
TRBJ2-1 | . | TRBV5-6 | ASRHAPIGTDEQF
TRBJ2-5 | . | TRBV7-2 | ASSLGRPETQY
TRBJ2-1 | TRBD1 | TRBV10-3 | AISQSYSDRAYSNEQF
TRBJ1-4 | . | TRBV7-2 | ASSLLGRGNEKLF
TRBJ2-7 | . | TRBV7-9 | ASSSDSTYEQY
TRBJ2-5 | . | TRBV7-2 | ASSPPGILLQETQY